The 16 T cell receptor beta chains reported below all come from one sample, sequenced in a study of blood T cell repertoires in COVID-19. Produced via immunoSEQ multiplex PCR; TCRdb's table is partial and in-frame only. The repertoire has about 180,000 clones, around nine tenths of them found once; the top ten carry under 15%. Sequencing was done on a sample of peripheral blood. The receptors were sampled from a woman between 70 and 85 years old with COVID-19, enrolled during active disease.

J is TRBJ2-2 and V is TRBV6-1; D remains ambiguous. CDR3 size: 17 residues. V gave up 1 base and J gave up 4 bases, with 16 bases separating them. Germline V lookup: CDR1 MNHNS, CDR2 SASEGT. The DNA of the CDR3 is TGTGCCAGCAGTGAAGATGAGCGTAAAGCGAGCACCGGGGAGCTGTTTTTT. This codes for CASSEDERKASTGELFF.

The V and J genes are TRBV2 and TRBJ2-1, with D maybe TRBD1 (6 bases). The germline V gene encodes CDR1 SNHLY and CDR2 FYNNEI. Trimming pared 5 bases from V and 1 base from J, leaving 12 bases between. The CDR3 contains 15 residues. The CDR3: CASSRQALSYNEQFF. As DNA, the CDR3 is TGTGCCAGCAGTCGACAGGCCTTATCCTACAATGAGCAGTTCTTC.

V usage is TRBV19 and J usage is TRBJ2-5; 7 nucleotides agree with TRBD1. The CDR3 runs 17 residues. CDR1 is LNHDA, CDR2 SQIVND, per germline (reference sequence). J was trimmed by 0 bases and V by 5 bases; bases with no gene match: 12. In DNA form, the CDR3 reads TGTGCCAGTAGTCCGAGGGGGCTAGGCACATACCAAGAGACCCAGTACTTC. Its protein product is CASSPRGLGTYQETQYF.

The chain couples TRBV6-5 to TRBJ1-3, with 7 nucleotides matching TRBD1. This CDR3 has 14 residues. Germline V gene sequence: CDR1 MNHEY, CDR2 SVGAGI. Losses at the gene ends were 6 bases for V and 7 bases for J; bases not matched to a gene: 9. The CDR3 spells CASSTRQGVNTIYF. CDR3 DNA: TGTGCCAGCAGCACTAGACAGGGAGTGAACACCATATATTTT.

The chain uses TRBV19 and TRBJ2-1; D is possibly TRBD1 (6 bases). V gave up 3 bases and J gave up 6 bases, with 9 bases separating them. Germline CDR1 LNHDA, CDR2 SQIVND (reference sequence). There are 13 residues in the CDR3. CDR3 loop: CASSMYRVNEQFF. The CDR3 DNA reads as TGTGCCAGTAGTATGTACAGGGTCAATGAGCAGTTCTTC.

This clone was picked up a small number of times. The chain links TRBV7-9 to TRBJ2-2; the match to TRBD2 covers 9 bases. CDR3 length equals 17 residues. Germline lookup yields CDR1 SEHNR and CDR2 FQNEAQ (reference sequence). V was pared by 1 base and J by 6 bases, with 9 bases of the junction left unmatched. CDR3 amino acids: CASSLVIGTSYPGELFF. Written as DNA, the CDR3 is TGTGCCAGCAGCTTAGTGATTGGGACTAGCTATCCCGGGGAGCTGTTTTTT.

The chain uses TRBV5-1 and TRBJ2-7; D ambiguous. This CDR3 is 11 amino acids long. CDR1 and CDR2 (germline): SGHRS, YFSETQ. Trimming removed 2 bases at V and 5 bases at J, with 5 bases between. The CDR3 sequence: CASSFSNEQYF. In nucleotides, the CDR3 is TGCGCCAGCAGCTTTTCTAACGAGCAGTACTTC.

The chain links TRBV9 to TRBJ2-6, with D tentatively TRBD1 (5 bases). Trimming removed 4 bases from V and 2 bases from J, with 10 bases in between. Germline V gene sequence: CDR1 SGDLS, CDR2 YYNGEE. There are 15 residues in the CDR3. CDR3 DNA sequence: TGTGCCAGCAGCCCAGGGTTGACTGGGGCCAACGTCCTGACTTTC. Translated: CASSPGLTGANVLTF.

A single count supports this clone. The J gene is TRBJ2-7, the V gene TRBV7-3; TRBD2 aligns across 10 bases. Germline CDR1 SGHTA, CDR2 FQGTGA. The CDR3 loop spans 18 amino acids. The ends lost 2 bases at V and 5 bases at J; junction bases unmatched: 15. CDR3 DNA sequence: TGTGCCAGCAGCTTATATAGTTTGGCTAGCGGGAGATCGGACGAGCAGTACTTC. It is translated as CASSLYSLASGRSDEQYF.

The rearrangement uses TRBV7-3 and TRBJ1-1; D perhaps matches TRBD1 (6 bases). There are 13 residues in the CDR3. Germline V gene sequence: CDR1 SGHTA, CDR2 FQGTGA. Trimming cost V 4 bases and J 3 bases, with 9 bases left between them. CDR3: CASSWSGDTEAFF. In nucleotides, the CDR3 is TGTGCCAGCAGCTGGTCAGGGGACACTGAAGCTTTCTTT.

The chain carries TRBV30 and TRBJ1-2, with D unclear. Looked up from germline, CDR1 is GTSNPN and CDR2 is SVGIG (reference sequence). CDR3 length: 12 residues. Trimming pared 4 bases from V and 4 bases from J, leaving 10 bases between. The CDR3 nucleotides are TGTGCCTGGAACGAGGTGGTCTATGGCTACACCTTC. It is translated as CAWNEVVYGYTF.

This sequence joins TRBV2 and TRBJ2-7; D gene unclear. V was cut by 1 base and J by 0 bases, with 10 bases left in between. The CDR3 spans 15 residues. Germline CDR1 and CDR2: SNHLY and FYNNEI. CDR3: CASSEGRLSSYEQYF. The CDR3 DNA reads TGTGCCAGCAGTGAAGGCCGTTTGAGCTCCTACGAGCAGTACTTC.

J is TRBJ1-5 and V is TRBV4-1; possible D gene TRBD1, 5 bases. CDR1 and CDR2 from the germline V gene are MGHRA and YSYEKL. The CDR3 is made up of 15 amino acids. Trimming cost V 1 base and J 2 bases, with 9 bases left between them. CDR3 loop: CASSQGQIRNQPQHF. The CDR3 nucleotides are TGCGCCAGCAGCCAAGGACAGATTCGCAATCAGCCCCAGCATTTT.

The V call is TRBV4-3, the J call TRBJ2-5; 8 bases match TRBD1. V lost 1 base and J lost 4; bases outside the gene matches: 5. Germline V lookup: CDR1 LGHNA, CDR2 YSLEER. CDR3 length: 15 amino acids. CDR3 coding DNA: TGCGCCAGCAGCCAAGGGGCAGGGGGCCGAGAGACCCAGTACTTC. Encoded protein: CASSQGAGGRETQYF.

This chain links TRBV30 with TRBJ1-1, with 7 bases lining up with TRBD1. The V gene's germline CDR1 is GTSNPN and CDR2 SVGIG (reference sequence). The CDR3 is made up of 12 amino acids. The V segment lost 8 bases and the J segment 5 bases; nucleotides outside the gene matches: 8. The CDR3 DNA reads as TGTGCCGTAATCACAGGGGTAACTGAAGCTTTCTTT. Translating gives CAVITGVTEAFF.

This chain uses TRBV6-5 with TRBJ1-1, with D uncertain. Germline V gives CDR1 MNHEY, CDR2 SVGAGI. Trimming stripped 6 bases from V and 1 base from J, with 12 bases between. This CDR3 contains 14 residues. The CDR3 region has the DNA TGTGCCAGCAGACCTAGCCGGCAGAACACTGAAGCTTTCTTT. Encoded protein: CASRPSRQNTEAFF.